Listed here is a single T cell receptor (beta chain). Its antigen is unidentified. This sample is part of a study of shared clonotypes between healthy human individuals. Findings and caveats of the study: Between several donors, naive CD4 clonotypes were shared at a level of around 4.9%.

Genomic DNA of each subset was evenly split across several immunoSEQ plates. The protocol was immunoSEQ multiplex PCR, while the TCRdb copy is restricted to in-frame clones and leaves out a portion. The repertoire holds approximately 2.3 million clones, with approximately 93% as singletons. V lost 2 bases, J lost 2 bases, and 4 bases stayed unmatched. Germline-derived CDR1 and CDR2 are MDHEN and SYDVKM. The CDR3 consists of 15 residues. Material: naive CD4+ T cells from PBMCs. Documented subset: CD45RA+ positively selected. This clonotype was sampled from a man younger than 30 in good health. Some clones in this sample may be carry-over from other donors' samples. This chain links TRBV28 with TRBJ1-2; 8 bases align to TRBD1. The CDR3 loop is CASSLRAGGNYGYTF. The CDR3 DNA follows: TGTGCCAGCAGTTTACGCGCAGGGGGCAACTATGGCTACACCTTC.